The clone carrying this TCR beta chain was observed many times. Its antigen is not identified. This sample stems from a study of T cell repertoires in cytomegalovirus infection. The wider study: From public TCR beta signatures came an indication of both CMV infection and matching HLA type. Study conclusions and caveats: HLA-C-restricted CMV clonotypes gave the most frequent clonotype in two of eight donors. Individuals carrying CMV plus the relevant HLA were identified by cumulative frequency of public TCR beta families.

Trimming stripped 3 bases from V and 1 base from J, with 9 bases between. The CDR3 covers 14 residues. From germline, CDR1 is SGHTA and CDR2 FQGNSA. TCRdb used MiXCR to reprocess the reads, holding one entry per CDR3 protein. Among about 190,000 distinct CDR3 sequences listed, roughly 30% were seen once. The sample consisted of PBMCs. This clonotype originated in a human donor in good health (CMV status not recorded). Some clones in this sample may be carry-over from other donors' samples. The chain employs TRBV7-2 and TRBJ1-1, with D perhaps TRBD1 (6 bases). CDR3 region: CASSLTGANTEAFF. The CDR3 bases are TGTGCCAGCAGCTTGACAGGCGCGAACACTGAAGCTTTCTTT.